This is a list of T cell receptor beta chains from one sample in a study of T cell clones after liver transplantation. The table came from immunoSEQ multiplex PCR; TCRdb's copy has only in-frame clones and leaves some out. The sample gives about 20,000 clones, around 93% of which show up once; about 25% is in the top ten. The sample consisted of CD8+ T cells from blood, taken about 26 months after liver transplant. These receptors were taken from a human patient who received a liver transplant. Some of the T cells may derive from the graft donor. Each CDR3 is given with its conserved first and last residue. D genes are given only for firm matches. Rows may omit the clone size; those that give it use once, few, many or a size class.

d_gene,v_gene,j_gene,abundance,CDR3nt,CDR3aa
.,TRBV7-6,TRBJ2-3,.,TGTGCCAGCAGCTTGTCCACAGATACGCAGTATTTT,CASSLSTDTQYF
.,TRBV6-1,TRBJ1-4,.,TGTGCCAGCAGTGAACGGGCCCTTAATGAAAAACTGTTTTTT,CASSERALNEKLFF
.,TRBV7-6,TRBJ2-3,.,TGTGCCAGCAGCTTAGCGCCGGGAGGCACAGATACGCAGTATTTT,CASSLAPGGTDTQYF
TRBD2,TRBV6-1,TRBJ2-3,.,TGTGCCAGCAGTGAAGCCGTTTCTGGCGGGAGAACAGATACGCAGTATTTT,CASSEAVSGGRTDTQYF
.,TRBV11-3,TRBJ2-7,.,TGTGCCAGCAGCTTCCTCAGCTCCTACGAGCAGTACTTC,CASSFLSSYEQYF
.,TRBV29-1,TRBJ1-4,.,TGCAGCGTTGAGGAGGGAGTTAATGAAAAACTGTTTTTT,CSVEEGVNEKLFF
TRBD1,TRBV27,TRBJ2-7,.,TGTGCCAGCAGTTTACTGACAGGGGAAGGGCCCTACGAGCAGTACTTC,CASSLLTGEGPYEQYF
.,TRBV10-3,TRBJ1-2,few,TGTGCCATCAGTGCTTCAGGAAATGGCTACACCTTC,CAISASGNGYTF
TRBD1,TRBV2,TRBJ1-2,.,TGTGCCAGCAGTGAAGGAAGTACCTCCGGGACAGCTAACTATGGCTACACCTTC,CASSEGSTSGTANYGYTF
.,TRBV6-6,TRBJ2-5,.,TGTGCCAGCAGTTACAGGCCTCAAGAGACCCAGTACTTC,CASSYRPQETQYF
TRBD1,TRBV7-9,TRBJ1-1,.,TGTGCCAGCAGCAACCTTGGAGGGGGCATAGGTAACACTGAAGCTTTCTTT,CASSNLGGGIGNTEAFF
.,TRBV4-1,TRBJ2-7,.,TGCGCCAGCAGCCAGCAGACAGGCGCCTACGAGCAGTACTTC,CASSQQTGAYEQYF
TRBD2,TRBV4-3,TRBJ2-3,.,TGCGCCAGCAGCCAAGGTTTTGGGCTAGCGGGAAACACAGATACGCAGTATTTT,CASSQGFGLAGNTDTQYF
TRBD1,TRBV4-1,TRBJ2-7,.,TGCGCCAGCAGCCAAGCTCCCGGGACAGGAGACTACGAGCAGTACTTC,CASSQAPGTGDYEQYF
TRBD1,TRBV7-9,TRBJ2-2,.,TGTGCCAGACCGGGACAGGGGAACACCGGGGAGCTGTTTTTT,CARPGQGNTGELFF
.,TRBV2,TRBJ2-4,.,TGTGCCACCATCAAGGGGCGGGGAGCCAAAAACATTCAGTACTTC,CATIKGRGAKNIQYF
.,TRBV19,TRBJ2-7,.,TGTGCCAGTAGTCCCTCCCACGGGCGCGGGCAGTACTTC,CASSPSHGRGQYF
TRBD1,TRBV2,TRBJ2-7,few,TGTGCCAGCAGTGATCCCGACAGGGCCCACGAGCAGTACTTC,CASSDPDRAHEQYF
TRBD2,TRBV30,TRBJ2-2,.,TGTGCCTGGAGGACAGGACTAGCGGGTACCAGGGATCCCGGGGAGCTGTTTTTT,CAWRTGLAGTRDPGELFF
TRBD1,TRBV7-9,TRBJ1-5,.,TGTGCACAACTGGACAGGGGCAATCAGCCCCAGCATTTT,CAQLDRGNQPQHF
.,TRBV9,TRBJ2-2,once,TGTGCCAGCAGCCCTTCCGTCGGGGAGCTGTTTTTT,CASSPSVGELFF
TRBD2,TRBV13,TRBJ2-3,.,TGTGCCAGCAGCTTTTCCCTAGCGGGATATACGCAGTATTTT,CASSFSLAGYTQYF
TRBD1,TRBV6-6,TRBJ1-4,once,TGTGCCAGCGGCATCCCTAGGACAGGGGAAAAACTGTTTTTT,CASGIPRTGEKLFF
.,TRBV27,TRBJ1-5,once,TGTGCCAGCAGTTTAGATGAGAATCAGCCCCAGCATTTT,CASSLDENQPQHF
.,TRBV23-1,TRBJ2-4,.,TGCGCCAGCAGCCGACAAAACATTCAGTACTTC,CASSRQNIQYF
TRBD1,TRBV7-3,TRBJ2-2,.,TGTGCCAGCTCCGACAGGGTAATGAACACCGGGGAGCTGTTTTTT,CASSDRVMNTGELFF
TRBD1,TRBV6-5,TRBJ1-2,.,TGTGCCAGCAGCTCAGGGGGCTGGAACTATGGCTACACCTTC,CASSSGGWNYGYTF
TRBD1,TRBV5-4,TRBJ2-1,.,TGTGCCAGCAGCTTGGGGGACAGCTACAATGAGCAGTTCTTC,CASSLGDSYNEQFF
.,TRBV29-1,TRBJ1-2,.,TGCAGCGTTGAAGTACGGGTCGGCTACACCTTC,CSVEVRVGYTF
TRBD2,TRBV6-1,TRBJ2-7,.,TGTGCCAGCAGTGAAGCAGGGTGGCTAGCGGGAGGGCCTACGGGGAACGAGCAGTACTTC,CASSEAGWLAGGPTGNEQYF
TRBD1,TRBV6-1,TRBJ2-3,.,TGTGCCAGCAGTGAAGCGGACAGGGTGGAGTGGATTAGCACAGATACGCAGTATTTT,CASSEADRVEWISTDTQYF
.,TRBV28,TRBJ2-7,.,TGTGCCAGCTTCCCGGACGGCTCCTACGAGCAGTACTTC,CASFPDGSYEQYF
.,TRBV6-1,TRBJ1-1,.,TGTGCCAGCAGTCCAACAGGGTTGGACACTGAAGCTTTCTTT,CASSPTGLDTEAFF
.,TRBV29-1,TRBJ2-7,.,TGCAGCGTTCGATCCCCAGGGCTAGCCGGCGTCCGCGAGCAGTACTTC,CSVRSPGLAGVREQYF
.,TRBV2,TRBJ2-4,.,TGTGCCAGCACCCCGGGGGCGCTGGCCAAAAACATTCAGTACTTC,CASTPGALAKNIQYF
TRBD2,TRBV4-3,TRBJ2-1,.,TGCGCCAGCAGCCAGAGTCTAGCGGGAGTGGCCAATGAGCAGTTCTTC,CASSQSLAGVANEQFF
.,TRBV19,TRBJ2-2,.,TGTGCCAGTAGTCTCTACACCGGGGAGCTGTTTTTT,CASSLYTGELFF
.,TRBV13,TRBJ2-7,.,TGTGCCAGCAGCTTTTACGGGAGTTTTGACGAGCAGTACTTC,CASSFYGSFDEQYF
TRBD2,TRBV2,TRBJ2-3,.,TGTGCCAGCAGTGAAGGTAGCGGGAGGGGGCCAGATACGCAGTATTTT,CASSEGSGRGPDTQYF
.,TRBV27,TRBJ2-3,.,TGTGCCAGCAGTTCGGCAGATACGCAGTATTTT,CASSSADTQYF
.,TRBV5-4,TRBJ2-7,.,TGTGCCAGCAGCTTGGACAGGACCTACGAGCAGTACTTC,CASSLDRTYEQYF
.,TRBV9,TRBJ2-4,once,TGTGCCAGCAGCCTTTCGCCAGGAGATGCCAAAAACATTCAGTACTTC,CASSLSPGDAKNIQYF
TRBD2,TRBV4-1,TRBJ2-5,.,TGCGCCAGCAGCCATTGGACTAGCGGGGGCCCTAAGACCCAGTACTTC,CASSHWTSGGPKTQYF
TRBD2,TRBV7-9,TRBJ2-7,.,TGTGCCAGCAGCAACGTGGAAGCGGGGGTCTACGAGCAGTACTTC,CASSNVEAGVYEQYF
.,TRBV28,TRBJ2-2,.,TGTGCCAGCTGCCCCCCAGGGCCAGCCGGGGAGCTGTTTTTT,CASCPPGPAGELFF
.,TRBV6-1,TRBJ2-2,.,TGTGCCAGCAGTGATAATAGGGGGGCTGGCGGGGAGCTGTTTTTT,CASSDNRGAGGELFF
.,TRBV5-6,TRBJ2-1,.,TGTGCCAGCAGCCCTTCGACACATTACAATGAGCAGTTCTTC,CASSPSTHYNEQFF
TRBD2,TRBV6-4,TRBJ2-3,.,TGTGCCAGCAGCGAGGGACTAGCGGGAATAGATACGCAGTATTTT,CASSEGLAGIDTQYF
.,TRBV19,TRBJ2-5,.,TGTGCCAGTGGGCGCGGCGATCGAGGGGAGACCCAGTACTTC,CASGRGDRGETQYF
TRBD2,TRBV13,TRBJ2-2,.,TGTGCCAGCAGCTTAGCACTAGCGGGTTCCACCGGGGAGCTGTTTTTT,CASSLALAGSTGELFF
TRBD1,TRBV5-1,TRBJ1-4,.,TGCGCCAGCAGCTCCGGGACAGGGCCATCAACTAATGAAAAACTGTTTTTT,CASSSGTGPSTNEKLFF
.,TRBV4-1,TRBJ2-1,few,TGCGCCAGCAGCCAAGATTCCTCCGGATACAATGAGCAGTTCTTC,CASSQDSSGYNEQFF
.,TRBV19,TRBJ2-1,.,TGTGCCAGTAGTATTGCAGCGGGCGCATTCAATGAGCAGTTCTTC,CASSIAAGAFNEQFF
TRBD2,TRBV10-3,TRBJ2-3,.,TGTGCCATCAGTGGGGAGGGTCCAGATACGCAGTATTTT,CAISGEGPDTQYF
TRBD1,TRBV9,TRBJ2-7,.,TGTGCCAGCGGCGCGACAGGGTCTCCCTACGAGCAGTACTTC,CASGATGSPYEQYF
.,TRBV28,TRBJ2-6,.,TGTGCCAGCAGTTTCGACTCTGGGGCCAACGTCCTGACTTTC,CASSFDSGANVLTF
.,TRBV14,TRBJ1-2,.,TGTGCCAGCAGCCTACGTACCAGTCAGAACCTCTATGGCTACACCTTC,CASSLRTSQNLYGYTF
TRBD1,TRBV7-2,TRBJ2-3,.,TGTGCCAGCAGCTTGGACAGGCATTACGCAGATACGCAGTATTTT,CASSLDRHYADTQYF
.,TRBV19,TRBJ2-5,.,TGTGCCAGTAGTATAGGGGGGGCGACAGTACCAGAGACCCAGTACTTC,CASSIGGATVPETQYF